These 30 T cell receptor beta chains came from one sample sequenced in a study of blood T cells in healthy people across ages. Through a sample-barcoded 5' primer and a J-beta primer mix, a second PCR was run for about 6 to 11 cycles. TCRdb re-called the 5' RACE reads through MiXCR, storing one row per CDR3 protein. The profile shows 500,000 to 650,000 distinct CDR3 sequences, about 26% of them singletons. This sample also appeared in a second study, on T cells of mothers and their children.

What was sequenced was blood. Every receptor here comes from a boy younger than 10 in good health.

This clonotype was counted only a few times. The rearrangement joins TRBV29-1 to TRBJ2-5; D is ambiguous. This CDR3 is 11 amino acids long. V gave up 3 bases and J gave up 7 bases, with 9 bases separating them. From germline, CDR1 is SQVTM and CDR2 ANQGSEA. CDR3 DNA: TGCAGCGTTGACAGCGAAGGGACCCAGTACTTC. It is translated as CSVDSEGTQYF.

The genes are TRBV7-9 and TRBJ2-5; D is undetermined. This CDR3 has 16 amino acids. The germline gives CDR1 SEHNR, CDR2 FQNEAQ (reference sequence). V was pared by 4 bases and J by 3 bases, with 18 bases between. DNA of the CDR3: TGTGCCAGCAGCTCTCGGACGGCTGGCCAAGAAGAGACCCAGTACTTC. This encodes CASSSRTAGQEETQYF.

The rearrangement joins TRBV30 to TRBJ1-1, with D unclear. Germline V gene sequence: CDR1 GTSNPN, CDR2 SVGIG (reference sequence). Trimming left V 1 base short and J 1 base short, with 7 bases between. CDR3 length equals 13 residues. CDR3: CAWSEHGNTEAFF. CDR3 nucleotide sequence: TGTGCCTGGAGTGAGCACGGGAACACTGAAGCTTTCTTT. The variable domain in full, with the rest retrieved from reference TRBV30 and TRBJ1-1, is SQTIHQWPATLVQPVGSPLSLECTVEGTSNPNLYWYRQAAGRGLQLLFYSVGIGQISSEVPQNLSASRPQDRQFILSSKKLLLSDSGFYLCAWSEHGNTEAFFGQGTRLTVV.

This clonotype was observed a handful of times. The V call is TRBV25-1, the J call TRBJ2-7, with 9 bases that match TRBD1. Germline trimming cut 4 bases from V and 4 bases from J; bases unmatched to any gene: 2. There are 13 residues in the CDR3. The germline V gene encodes CDR1 MGHDK and CDR2 SYGVNS. CDR3 region: CASSGTGEYEQYF. Here the CDR3 DNA reads TGTGCCAGCAGTGGGACAGGGGAATACGAGCAGTACTTC.

This clonotype was seen only a few times. The gene calls are TRBV12-3 or TRBV12-4 and TRBJ2-5, with D perhaps matching TRBD1 (5 bases). The end of the DNA is better explained by TRBJ2-7, so the J call may be wrong. The CDR3 is 13 residues long. The CDR3 region has the DNA TGTGCCAGCAGTTTTGACAGAGGCTACGAGCAGTACTTC. As protein: CASSFDRGYEQYF.

The genes are TRBV7-2 and TRBJ1-2; tentative D call: TRBD1 (6 bases). Trimming took off 3 bases at V and 6 bases at J, with 11 bases between the two ends. The CDR3 totals 13 residues. Germline CDR1 reads SGHTA; CDR2 reads FQGNSA. CDR3 loop: CASSFVAGDGYTF. The CDR3 DNA sequence: TGTGCCAGCAGCTTCGTGGCAGGGGATGGCTACACCTTC.

The chain has TRBV19 and TRBJ2-1, with D maybe TRBD1 (5 bases). CDR3 length: 14 residues. Germline assignment: CDR1 LNHDA and CDR2 SQIVND (reference sequence). The germline V and J ends were trimmed by 5 bases and 5 bases, with 13 bases remaining between them. DNA of the CDR3: TGTGCCAGTAGTCCCCGACAGCTAGACAATGAGCAGTTCTTC. It specifies CASSPRQLDNEQFF. The entire variable domain, with the rest obtained from reference TRBV19 and TRBJ2-1, is as follows: DGGITQSPKYLFRKEGQNVTLSCEQNLNHDAMYWYRQDPGQGLRLIYYSQIVNDFQKGDIAEGYSVSREKKESFPLTVTSAQKNPTAFYLCASSPRQLDNEQFFGPGTRLTVL.

This clonotype was counted only a few times. The chain recombines TRBV15 with TRBJ1-5; 7 bases align to TRBD1. This CDR3 contains 16 residues. The V gene's germline CDR1 is LNHNV and CDR2 YYDKDF (reference sequence). The V segment lost 3 bases and the J segment 7 bases; nucleotides outside the gene matches: 12. CDR3 sequence reads: CATSRGDSSLEQPQHF. CDR3 in DNA: TGTGCCACCAGCAGGGGGGACAGCTCACTCGAACAGCCCCAGCATTTT.

V usage is TRBV7-6 and J usage is TRBJ1-1; tentatively, D is TRBD1 (6 bases). The CDR3 is 15 residues long. Germline values: CDR1 SGHVS, CDR2 FNYEAQ. V lost 5 bases and J lost 2, with 15 bases in between. The CDR3 DNA is TGTGCCAGCAGCCCCCGGTCCGGGACAAACACTGAAGCTTTCTTT. Its translation: CASSPRSGTNTEAFF. The full variable domain, completed using reference TRBV7-6 and TRBJ1-1, is GAGVSQSPRYKVTKRGQDVALRCDPISGHVSLYWYRQALGQGPEFLTYFNYEAQQDKSGLPNDRFSAERPEGSISTLTIQRTEQRDSAMYRCASSPRSGTNTEAFFGQGTRLTVV.

This clonotype turned up a few times. This chain links TRBV7-6 with TRBJ1-1; the D gene is possibly TRBD1 (6 bases). Germline V gene lookup returns CDR1 SGHVS and CDR2 FNYEAQ. Trimming shortened V by 0 bases and J by 1 base, and 12 bases separated the two germline ends. The CDR3 is made up of 16 amino acids. Here the CDR3 reads CASSLASAGENTEAFF. For the CDR3, the DNA is TGTGCCAGCAGCTTAGCATCGGCAGGGGAGAACACTGAAGCTTTCTTT.

This clonotype appeared a few times. The CDR3 protein is CSVEGRTAYEQYF. CDR3 nucleotides: TGCAGCGTTGAAGGGAGGACTGCCTACGAGCAGTACTTC. The chain combines TRBV29-1 with TRBJ2-5; D possibly corresponds to TRBD2 (5 bases). TRBJ2-7 explains the end of the DNA better; the J call may be wrong. Germline CDR1 is SQVTM and CDR2 is ANQGSEA. The CDR3 contains 13 residues.

The chain has TRBV20-1 and TRBJ2-5, with 7 positions matching TRBD2. The CDR3 extends over 15 amino acids. V trimming: 3 bases; J trimming: 3 bases; junction bases outside the gene matches: 10. Germline CDR1 DFQATT, CDR2 SNEGSKA (reference sequence). CDR3 DNA sequence: TGCAGTGCTAGCCGGCCCCGGGGGGACGAAGAGACCCAGTACTTC. It yields the protein CSASRPRGDEETQYF.

This clonotype was counted between two and nine times. The rearrangement uses TRBV5-1 and TRBJ2-7; D is perhaps TRBD1 or TRBD2 (5 bases each). The CDR3 covers 15 residues. Trimming removed 4 bases at V and 1 base at J, with 15 bases between. Per germline, CDR1 SGHRS and CDR2 YFSETQ. CDR3 region: CASSATGTESYEQYF. CDR3 in DNA: TGCGCCAGCAGCGCAACCGGGACCGAGTCCTACGAGCAGTACTTC.

This clonotype was recorded at least ten times. CDR3 coding DNA: TGTGCCAGCAGCCGTTTGGATGAGCAGTTCTTC. The encoded protein is CASSRLDEQFF. This sequence joins TRBV7-2 and TRBJ2-1; no firm D call. The CDR3 has 11 amino acids. Germline CDR1 SGHTA, CDR2 FQGNSA. Deletions cut 5 bases from V and 8 bases from J, with 7 bases between.

This clonotype turned up a few times. The CDR3 sequence: CASSKPRTQETQYF. The CDR3, as DNA: TGTGCCAGCAGCAAACCCCGTACGCAAGAGACCCAGTACTTC. The rearrangement uses TRBV5-5 and TRBJ2-5, with no clear D. Per the germline V gene, CDR1 is SGHKS and CDR2 is YYEKEE (reference sequence). The CDR3 has 14 residues. Trimming stripped 4 bases from V and 2 bases from J, with 12 bases between.

This clonotype was found a few times. This chain joins TRBV4-3 and TRBJ2-1; D remains unclear. CDR1 is LGHNA and CDR2 is YSLEER in the germline V gene. Deletions cut 0 bases from V and 4 bases from J, with 7 bases between. CDR3 size: 14 residues. Written as DNA, the CDR3 is TGCGCCAGCAGCCAAGAAGTTCCATACAATGAGCAGTTCTTC. Its protein product is CASSQEVPYNEQFF.

This clonotype turned up a few times. The chain links TRBV6-5 to TRBJ2-2; D gene ambiguous. This CDR3 spans 15 amino acids. Trimming stripped 0 bases from V and 8 bases from J, with 13 bases between. Germline CDR1 reads MNHEY; CDR2 reads SVGAGI. The CDR3 spells CASSYSSGLTGELFF. The DNA of the CDR3 is TGTGCCAGCAGTTACTCGAGTGGGTTAACGGGGGAGCTGTTTTTT.

The table lists this clonotype with many counts. V usage is TRBV7-2 and J usage is TRBJ1-2; 7 bases are shared with TRBD1. The CDR3 is made up of 14 amino acids. V dropped 7 bases and J dropped 0; count of bases not matched to a gene: 5. The germline V gene encodes CDR1 SGHTA and CDR2 FQGNSA. CDR3 DNA sequence: TGTGCCAGCACCCCGACAGGGACTAACTATGGCTACACCTTC. Protein sequence: CASTPTGTNYGYTF.

The chain combines TRBV29-1 with TRBJ1-2, with no clear D. Germline V gives CDR1 SQVTM, CDR2 ANQGSEA. This CDR3 spans 14 amino acids. V was clipped by 6 bases and J by 1 base, with 15 bases between them. CDR3 residues: CSVPPKGLNYGYTF. CDR3 DNA: TGCAGCGTCCCTCCCAAGGGTCTTAACTATGGCTACACCTTC.

The chain joins TRBV30 to TRBJ2-5; TRBD1 is a possible D gene (6 bases). The J call could be wrong; TRBJ2-7 is a better fit for the DNA end. There are 14 residues in the CDR3. Per germline, CDR1 GTSNPN and CDR2 SVGIG (reference sequence). The DNA of the CDR3 is TGTGCCTGGAGTGCGACAGGAGACTTCTACGAGCAGTACTTC. Encoded protein: CAWSATGDFYEQYF.

This sequence joins TRBV20-1 and TRBJ1-1; D is unresolved. V lost 0 bases, J lost 4 bases, and 18 bases lay in between. The CDR3 runs to 16 residues. The germline V gene has CDR1 DFQATT and CDR2 SNEGSKA (reference sequence). The DNA for the CDR3 is TGCAGTGCTAGAGATTGGGAAGGTCTCACGGGCACTGAAGCTTTCTTT. Translating gives CSARDWEGLTGTEAFF.

CDR3 loop: CASSFGASEDGNTIYF. In nucleotides, the CDR3 is TGTGCCAGCAGTTTCGGGGCCAGCGAGGATGGAAACACCATATATTTT. The chain links TRBV12-3 or TRBV12-4 to TRBJ1-3; D possibly corresponds to TRBD1 (5 bases). CDR3 length equals 16 residues. The V end lost 3 bases, the J end lost 3 bases, and 15 bases lay between the germline ends.

This clonotype was picked up a small number of times. The chain links TRBV20-1 to TRBJ2-2; 7 bases fit TRBD1. V lost 2 bases and J lost 4; bases outside the gene matches: 4. Germline values: CDR1 DFQATT, CDR2 SNEGSKA (reference sequence). The CDR3 has 14 amino acids. Written as DNA, the CDR3 is TGCAGTGCTAGACGACAGGGACGCACCGGGGAGCTGTTTTTT. The encoded protein is CSARRQGRTGELFF.

The V call is TRBV4-1, the J call TRBJ2-1; D call uncertain. Germline CDR1 and CDR2: MGHRA and YSYEKL. V shed 3 bases and J shed 4 bases, with 13 bases lying between them. This CDR3 is 15 amino acids long. The CDR3 loop is CASSQQLVGYNEQFF. Here the CDR3 DNA reads TGCGCCAGCAGCCAGCAATTAGTTGGGTACAATGAGCAGTTCTTC.

The chain joins TRBV14 to TRBJ2-7, with a possible D match to TRBD1 (6 bases). The CDR3 spans 11 residues. Trimming pared 4 bases from V and 7 bases from J, leaving 8 bases between. Germline CDR1 is SGHDN and CDR2 is FVKESK. Here the CDR3 DNA reads TGTGCCAGCAGCCTTGGGACAGAGCAGTACTTC. Encoded protein: CASSLGTEQYF.

The chain combines TRBV7-2 with TRBJ1-1; D perhaps matches TRBD1 (5 bases). V lost 2 bases to trimming and J lost 1 base, with 11 bases between them. The CDR3 runs 15 residues. Germline V gene lookup returns CDR1 SGHTA and CDR2 FQGNSA. Here the CDR3 DNA reads TGTGCCAGCAGCTTATTGGGGCTGGGGAACACTGAAGCTTTCTTT. Translating it yields CASSLLGLGNTEAFF.

V gene TRBV25-1 combines with J gene TRBJ2-7; the D is unclear. Per the germline V gene, CDR1 is MGHDK and CDR2 is SYGVNS. Trimming took 3 bases from V and 2 from J, leaving 8 bases between them. The CDR3 contains 13 residues. The CDR3, as DNA: TGTGCCAGCAGTGAGGTGGGGACCTACGAGCAGTACTTC. It codes for CASSEVGTYEQYF.

The chain carries TRBV6-6 and TRBJ2-7; TRBD1 aligns across 9 bases. This CDR3 has 16 residues. In germline, CDR1 is MNHNY, CDR2 SVGAGI (reference sequence). The trim removed 4 bases at V and 3 bases at J, leaving 10 bases unmatched. The CDR3 nucleotides read TGTGCCAGCAGTTCTCGACAGGGGGTCTCGGGCTACGAGCAGTACTTC. Translating it yields CASSSRQGVSGYEQYF.

The J gene is TRBJ2-2, the V gene TRBV9, with a tentative D call TRBD1 (6 bases). Germline V CDR1 and CDR2: SGDLS, YYNGEE. The CDR3 runs to 15 residues. V lost 0 bases and J lost 0, with 6 bases in between. The CDR3 here is CASSVEGANTGELFF. Here the CDR3 DNA reads TGTGCCAGCAGCGTAGAGGGGGCGAACACCGGGGAGCTGTTTTTT.

This clonotype was counted between two and nine times. The chain combines TRBV5-6 with TRBJ2-5, with D perhaps assigned TRBD1 or TRBD2 (5 bases each). The V gene lost 0 bases and the J gene lost 7 bases, with 22 bases spanning the gap. Germline V CDR1 and CDR2: SGHDT, YYEEEE. The length of the CDR3 is 17 residues. CDR3 sequence (DNA): TGTGCCAGCAGCTTGGAGACAGCCCTAGCCTTGACCCGGACCCAGTACTTC. It encodes CASSLETALALTRTQYF.